The 18 T cell receptor beta chains below all came from one sample that was sequenced in a study of T cell responses to AZD1222 COVID-19 vaccine. The table came from immunoSEQ multiplex PCR; TCRdb's copy has only in-frame clones and leaves some out. The table has approximately 200,000 clones, 90% to 95% seen once. The sample consisted of peripheral blood, taken on day 0 of AZD1222 vaccination. The receptors stem from an adult in good health.

This chain links TRBV5-1 with TRBJ1-2; possible D gene TRBD1, 5 bases. V lost 5 bases and J lost 7, with 18 bases in between. The germline V gene has CDR1 SGHRS and CDR2 YFSETQ. The CDR3 covers 14 residues. For the CDR3, the DNA is TGCGCCAGCAGTCCATCGATGGGGGAAGGTGGCTACACCTTC. It codes for CASSPSMGEGGYTF.

J is TRBJ2-3 and V is TRBV27; 7 nucleotides line up with TRBD2. The CDR3 is 14 amino acids. Germline V lookup: CDR1 MNHEY, CDR2 SMNVEV (reference sequence). The V segment lost 5 bases and the J segment 4 bases; nucleotides outside the gene matches: 6. CDR3: CASSRTRGADTQYF. CDR3 in DNA: TGTGCCAGCAGTCGGACTAGAGGAGCAGATACGCAGTATTTT.

Concerning this clone itself: Additional DNA sequences in this sample encode the identical CDR3. The chain recombines TRBV27 with TRBJ2-5, with 9 bases lining up with TRBD1. V was clipped by 5 bases and J by 3 bases; unmatched bases: 1. CDR1 and CDR2 (germline): MNHEY, SMNVEV (reference sequence). The CDR3 loop spans 13 amino acids. Here the CDR3 reads CASSRTGEETQYF. The CDR3 coding sequence is TGTGCCAGCAGTAGGACAGGGGAAGAGACCCAGTACTTC.

The CDR3 DNA reads as TGTGCCAGCAGCTTAGTTGAGCAGTTCTTC. This sequence encodes CASSLVEQFF. The chain carries TRBV11-2 and TRBJ2-1; no clear D. Per the germline V gene, CDR1 is SGHAT and CDR2 is FQNNGV. The V gene lost 1 base and the J gene lost 9 bases, with 1 base spanning the gap. The CDR3 contains 10 residues.

The J gene is TRBJ2-7, the V gene TRBV4-2; 10 bases are shared with TRBD1. CDR1 and CDR2 (germline): LGHNA, YNFKEQ. V lost 0 bases and J lost 5; bases outside the gene matches: 10. The length of the CDR3 is 17 residues. The CDR3 protein is CASSQDLWDRGPDEQYF. The CDR3 DNA is TGTGCCAGCAGCCAAGATCTTTGGGACAGGGGCCCGGACGAGCAGTACTTC.

V is TRBV7-8 and J is TRBJ2-3; D is ambiguous. V was clipped by 1 base and J by 1 base, with 12 bases between them. The CDR3 loop spans 16 amino acids. Germline CDR1 SGHVS, CDR2 FQNEAQ. CDR3 nucleotides: TGTGCCAGCAGCTTAGTATTTGGCAGGCGCACAGATACGCAGTATTTT. Encoded protein: CASSLVFGRRTDTQYF.

This clone showed up just once. The chain combines TRBV9 with TRBJ2-3; TRBD1 matches at 7 bases. Germline CDR1 and CDR2: SGDLS and YYNGEE. V gave up 0 bases and J gave up 4 bases; unmatched junction bases: 5. This CDR3 region has 15 residues. DNA for the CDR3: TGTGCCAGCAGCGTAGTCGGCCAGGGGGCAGATACGCAGTATTTT. This codes for CASSVVGQGADTQYF. The whole variable domain, filled in from reference TRBV9 and TRBJ2-3, reads DSGVTQTPKHLITATGQRVTLRCSPRSGDLSVYWYQQSLDQGLQFLIQYYNGEERAKGNILERFSAQQFPDLHSELNLSSLELGDSALYFCASSVVGQGADTQYFGPGTRLTVL.

The rearrangement uses TRBV5-6 and TRBJ1-1, with 8 positions matching TRBD1. The CDR3 has 13 amino acids. Trimming cost V 4 bases and J 4 bases; bases outside gene matches: 3. In germline, CDR1 is SGHDT, CDR2 YYEEEE. The CDR3 nucleotides read TGTGCCAGCAGCCAAACAGGGGGCACTGAAGCTTTCTTT. Its translation is CASSQTGGTEAFF.

The gene calls are TRBV29-1 and TRBJ2-7; either TRBD1 or TRBD2 may fit D (5 bases each). Germline lookup yields CDR1 SQVTM and CDR2 ANQGSEA. The CDR3 is 11 residues long. Between the trimmed V and J ends, which lost 4 bases and 3 bases, there was a span of 7 bases. Written as DNA, the CDR3 is TGCAGCGTTGCGAGGGGCTACGAGCAGTACTTC. The encoded protein is CSVARGYEQYF.

The chain carries TRBV6-1 and TRBJ1-1, with 12 positions matching TRBD1. Germline V lookup: CDR1 MNHNS, CDR2 SASEGT. This CDR3 has 16 residues. V lost 4 bases to trimming and J lost 0 bases; unmatched junction nucleotides: 3. The CDR3 region has the DNA TGTGCCAGCAGTGGGGGACAGGGGGCAATGAACACTGAAGCTTTCTTT. Protein: CASSGGQGAMNTEAFF.

This chain links TRBV27 with TRBJ2-1, with D possibly matching TRBD2 (6 bases). Between the trimmed V and J ends, which lost 7 bases and 0 bases, there was a span of 13 bases. This CDR3 has 15 residues. CDR1 is MNHEY, CDR2 SMNVEV, per germline (reference sequence). The CDR3 DNA reads TGTGCCAGCACCTCGGGGGACTTCTCCTACAATGAGCAGTTCTTC. It codes for CASTSGDFSYNEQFF.

This chain uses TRBV7-9 with TRBJ2-2; TRBD2 is a possible D gene (6 bases). Germline lookup yields CDR1 SEHNR and CDR2 FQNEAQ (reference sequence). CDR3 length equals 14 residues. V was trimmed by 3 bases and J by 4 bases, leaving 9 bases between them. The CDR3 protein is CASSFGSLTGELFF. CDR3 coding DNA: TGTGCCAGCAGCTTCGGGAGCCTCACCGGGGAGCTGTTTTTT.

The chain joins TRBV7-2 to TRBJ1-5; D not resolved. V shed 1 base and J shed 5 bases, with 6 bases lying between them. CDR1 and CDR2 (germline): SGHTA, FQGNSA. CDR3 length: 13 amino acids. CDR3 bases: TGTGCCAGCAGCTTAGAAGGTTATCAGCCCCAGCATTTT. This translates into CASSLEGYQPQHF.

This clone was detected once. The chain combines TRBV5-1 with TRBJ2-7; TRBD1 matches 7 bases. The CDR3 covers 12 residues. Per the germline V gene, CDR1 is SGHRS and CDR2 is YFSETQ. The J segment lost 3 bases and the V segment lost 5 bases, leaving 2 bases of the junction unmatched. In DNA, the CDR3 is TGCGCCAGCAGTCCAGGGGGCTACGAGCAGTACTTC. Translating gives CASSPGGYEQYF.

This clone was observed a few times. The rearrangement uses TRBV4-1 and TRBJ2-7; D may be TRBD1 (6 bases). Trimming shortened V by 3 bases and J by 2 bases, and 11 bases separated the two germline ends. The CDR3 sequence is 14 residues long. Germline V gene data show CDR1 as MGHRA and CDR2 as YSYEKL. DNA of the CDR3: TGCGCCAGCAGCCAGACTCGGGACACCTACGAGCAGTACTTC. This encodes CASSQTRDTYEQYF.

The chain employs TRBV7-2 and TRBJ2-7; TRBD2 matches 9 bases. The CDR3 runs 16 residues. CDR1 is SGHTA, CDR2 FQGNSA, per germline. The ends lost 0 bases at V and 1 base at J; junction bases unmatched: 4. CDR3 loop: CASSLAQAGGSYEQYF. The CDR3 bases are TGTGCCAGCAGCTTAGCGCAGGCGGGAGGGTCCTACGAGCAGTACTTC.

The rearrangement uses TRBV7-8 and TRBJ2-7, with a tentative D call TRBD2 (6 bases). The germline V gene has CDR1 SGHVS and CDR2 FQNEAQ. The V end was cut by 4 bases, the J end by 3 bases, with 16 bases between. The CDR3 is 15 residues long. For the CDR3, the DNA is TGTGCCAGCAGCTATGGGGCGGGAAGGAACTACGAGCAGTACTTC. Amino acids: CASSYGAGRNYEQYF. Filled out from reference TRBV7-8 and TRBJ2-7, the complete variable domain reads GAGVSQSPRYKVAKRGQDVALRCDPISGHVSLFWYQQALGQGPEFLTYFQNEAQLDKSGLPSDRFFAERPEGSVSTLKIQRTQQEDSAVYLCASSYGAGRNYEQYFGPGTRLTVT.

The chain carries TRBV7-9 and TRBJ2-3; no clear D gene. Between the trimmed V and J ends, which lost 1 base and 4 bases, there was a span of 15 bases. The length of the CDR3 is 16 residues. The V gene's germline CDR1 is SEHNR and CDR2 FQNEAQ (reference sequence). The CDR3 reads CASSLDLRARADTQYF. CDR3 nucleotide sequence: TGTGCCAGCAGCTTAGATCTCCGGGCCCGGGCAGATACGCAGTATTTT. Filled out from reference TRBV7-9 and TRBJ2-3, the complete variable domain reads DTGVSQNPRHKITKRGQNVTFRCDPISEHNRLYWYRQTLGQGPEFLTYFQNEAQLEKSRLLSDRFSAERPKGSFSTLEIQRTEQGDSAMYLCASSLDLRARADTQYFGPGTRLTVL.